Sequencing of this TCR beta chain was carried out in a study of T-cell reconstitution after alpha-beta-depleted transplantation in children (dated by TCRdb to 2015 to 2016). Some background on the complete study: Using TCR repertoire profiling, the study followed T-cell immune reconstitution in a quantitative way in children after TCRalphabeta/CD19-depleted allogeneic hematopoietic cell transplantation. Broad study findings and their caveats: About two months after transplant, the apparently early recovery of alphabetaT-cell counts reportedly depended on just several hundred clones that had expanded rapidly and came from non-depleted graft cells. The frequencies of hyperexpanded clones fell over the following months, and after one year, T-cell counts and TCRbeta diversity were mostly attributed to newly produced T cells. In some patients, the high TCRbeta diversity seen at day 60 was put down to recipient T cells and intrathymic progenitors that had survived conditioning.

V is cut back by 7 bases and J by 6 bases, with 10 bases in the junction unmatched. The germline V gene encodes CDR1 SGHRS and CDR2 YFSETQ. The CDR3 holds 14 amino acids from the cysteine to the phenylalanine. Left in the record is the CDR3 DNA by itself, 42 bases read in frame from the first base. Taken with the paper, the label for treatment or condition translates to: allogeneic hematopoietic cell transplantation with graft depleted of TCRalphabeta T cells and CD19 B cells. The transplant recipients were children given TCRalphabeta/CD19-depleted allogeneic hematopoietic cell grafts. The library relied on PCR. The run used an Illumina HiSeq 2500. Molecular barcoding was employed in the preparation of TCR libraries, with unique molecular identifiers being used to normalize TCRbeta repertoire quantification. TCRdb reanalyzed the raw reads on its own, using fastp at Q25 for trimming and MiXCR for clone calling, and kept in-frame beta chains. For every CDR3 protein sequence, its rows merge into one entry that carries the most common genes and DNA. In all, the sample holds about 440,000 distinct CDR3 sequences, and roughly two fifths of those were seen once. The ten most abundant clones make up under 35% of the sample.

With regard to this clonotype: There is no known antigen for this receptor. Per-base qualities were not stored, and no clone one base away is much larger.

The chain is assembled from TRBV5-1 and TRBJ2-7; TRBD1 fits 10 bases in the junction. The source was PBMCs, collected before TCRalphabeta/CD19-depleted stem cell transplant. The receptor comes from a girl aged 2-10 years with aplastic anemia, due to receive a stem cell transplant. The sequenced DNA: TGCGCCAGCTCAATGGACGGACAGGGGGTCGAGCAGTACTTC. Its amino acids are CASSMDGQGVEQYF.